Described below is a single T cell receptor beta chain sequence and its context. The antigen is not known. The CDR3 has 11 residues. CDR1 is MNHNS and CDR2 is SASEGT in the germline V gene. Trimming removed 2 bases at V and 4 bases at J, with 3 bases between. With autoimmune disease history or systemic immunosuppression, patients were excluded. This sample is part of a study of OX40 agonist ivuxolimab in advanced cancers. Study-wide context: Patients receiving dose escalation had hepatocellular carcinoma, melanoma, renal cell or head and neck cancer. Partial responses were achieved by three patients, of whom one had hepatocellular carcinoma and two had cutaneous melanoma. General study points: Clonal expansion was among the lowest in partial responders at 0.1-3.0 mg/kg, especially CD8+.

This table comes from immunoSEQ multiplex PCR, and its TCRdb copy is limited to in-frame clones, with some not included. Among roughly 73,000 clones listed, 70% to 90% were seen once. The gene calls are TRBV6-1 and TRBJ2-7; unclear D gene. The input for sequencing was CD4+ or CD8+ T cells sorted from blood, taken in a trial of the OX40 agonist ivuxolimab. The source is an adult with an advanced solid tumor such as melanoma, head and neck, liver or kidney cancer. DNA for the CDR3: TGTGCCAGCAGTGAAAGGTACGAGCAGTACTTC. Amino acids: CASSERYEQYF.